Following are 4 T cell receptor beta chains from one sample sequenced in a study of cytomegalovirus exposure and HLA in healthy donors. PCR was performed using 60 Vbeta and 13 Jbeta primers. This table comes from immunoSEQ multiplex PCR, and its TCRdb copy is limited to in-frame clones, with some not included. The sample yields some 130,000 clones, 70% to 80% seen once. Source material: PBMCs. The origin of the receptors is a woman aged 55-69 years in good health and CMV-seropositive.

The rearrangement uses TRBV5-4 and TRBJ1-1; 7 nucleotides agree with TRBD1. There are 14 residues in the CDR3. The trim removed 4 bases at V and 4 bases at J, leaving 7 bases unmatched. Per germline, CDR1 SGHNT and CDR2 YYREEE (reference sequence). This CDR3 reads CASSRTGDITEAFF. CDR3 nucleotides: TGTGCCAGCAGCCGCACAGGGGACATCACTGAAGCTTTCTTT.

The rearrangement joins TRBV28 to TRBJ2-7, with 8 bases fitting TRBD2. V shed 3 bases and J 5 bases; nucleotides not matched to a gene: 6. The CDR3 runs 14 residues. The germline V gene encodes CDR1 MDHEN and CDR2 SYDVKM. CDR3 in amino acids: CASSLASGRDEQYF. As DNA, the CDR3 is TGTGCCAGCAGTTTGGCTAGCGGGCGTGACGAGCAGTACTTC.

V usage is TRBV30 and J usage is TRBJ2-7; D is ambiguous. Germline values: CDR1 GTSNPN, CDR2 SVGIG (reference sequence). V shed 1 base and J shed 5 bases, with 12 bases lying between them. CDR3 length: 13 residues. In nucleotides, the CDR3 is TGTGCCTGGAGTGGGGCGAAAACCCACGAGCAGTACTTC. It yields the protein CAWSGAKTHEQYF.

A single count supports this clone. The CDR3 is CASSFKGNNEKLFF. Here the CDR3 DNA reads TGTGCCAGCAGTTTCAAGGGGAATAATGAAAAACTGTTTTTT. The chain couples TRBV27 to TRBJ1-4; maybe TRBD1 (5 bases). Trimming took 3 bases from V and 4 from J, leaving 9 bases between them. CDR3 length equals 14 residues. CDR1 and CDR2 from the germline V gene are MNHEY and SMNVEV (reference sequence).